The 25 T cell receptor beta chains reported below all come from one sample, sequenced in a study of T cell clonality in common variable immunodeficiency (dated by TCRdb to the mid-2010s). Libraries were constructed by the immunoSEQ multiplex PCR assay. The table was pulled from immuneACCESS by TCRdb, which kept in-frame rearrangements only. Such tables lose some clones; where checked, under half of the loss comes from unresolved V genes, and the rest has no known cause. There are roughly 52,000 clones in this sample, and none of them is a singleton. 3.4% of the sample rests with the top ten. Input material: peripheral blood mononuclear cells. These receptors all stem from a person aged 18 to 75 in good health.

This clone has ten or more counts. Coverage ceases 3 residues before the CDR3 finishes, and the germline J gene fills in the end. The rearrangement links TRBV5-4 to TRBJ2-3; 8 nucleotides line up with TRBD1. This CDR3 spans 14 amino acids. The trim removed 4 bases at V and 3 bases at J, leaving 4 bases unmatched. Germline loops: CDR1 SGHNT, CDR2 YYREEE (reference sequence). The CDR3 is CASSLDRGTDTQYF. The CDR3 bases that were read are TGTGCCAGCAGCCTTGACAGGGGAACAGATACG.

This clone has a count of ten or more. The sequenced fragment ends 3 residues before the CDR3 boundary, so the rest is inferred from the germline J gene. The V call is TRBV30, the J call TRBJ1-2; D may be TRBD1 (6 bases). Per germline, CDR1 GTSNPN and CDR2 SVGIG (reference sequence). V dropped 2 bases and J dropped 6 bases, with 16 bases sitting between them. The CDR3 extends over 14 amino acids. The sequenced CDR3 bases are TGTGCCTGGAGTCTCCTACAGGGCGGTAATGGC. This codes for CAWSLLQGGNG. From start to end, the CDR3 is CAWSLLQGGNGYTF.

This clone occurred many times. The read falls 3 residues short of the CDR3 end, and the missing part is taken from the germline J gene. V usage is TRBV5-4 and J usage is TRBJ1-2; 7 bases are shared with TRBD1. Germline V gene data show CDR1 as SGHNT and CDR2 as YYREEE (reference sequence). This CDR3 has 14 residues. The ends lost 4 bases at V and 4 bases at J; junction bases unmatched: 7. This chain's CDR3 is CASSLGQAFYGYTF. CDR3 bases read: TGTGCCAGCAGCCTTGGACAGGCTTTCTATGGC.

This clone was counted at least ten times. The CDR3 is CAATPVGSDTQYF. CDR3 DNA, as far as it was read: TGTGCCGCCACTCCCGTAGGGTCAGATACG. The chain employs TRBV5-6 and TRBJ2-3; D is ambiguous. The read terminates 3 residues before the CDR3 end, so the remaining end is supplied by the germline J gene. Germline V gene lookup returns CDR1 SGHDT and CDR2 YYEEEE. The CDR3 has 13 amino acids. Trimming left V 10 bases short and J 4 bases short, with 16 bases between.

Notes on this clone: The CDR3 end falls 3 residues outside the read, so it is completed with the germline J gene. V gene TRBV18 combines with J gene TRBJ1-2; 10 bases are a match to TRBD1. CDR1 KGHSH and CDR2 LQKENI come from the germline V gene. Germline trimming cut 3 bases from V and 4 bases from J; bases unmatched to any gene: 5. The CDR3 covers 15 residues. The CDR3 is CASSPWDRGGYGYTF. The covered CDR3 bases are TGTGCCAGCTCACCGTGGGACAGGGGTGGCTATGGC.

This clone was recorded at least ten times. The read falls 3 residues short of the CDR3 end, and the missing part is taken from the germline J gene. This chain connects TRBV5-1 to TRBJ2-1; 12 nucleotides align to TRBD2. The germline V gene encodes CDR1 SGHRS and CDR2 YFSETQ. This CDR3 is 15 amino acids long. With 4 bases clipped from V and 4 bases from J, the junction kept 3 bases outside the gene matches. The CDR3 reads CASSVTSGRYNEQFF. The DNA read from the CDR3 is TGCGCCAGCAGCGTTACTAGCGGGAGGTACAATGAG.

This clone came up many times. Read coverage stops 3 residues before the CDR3 terminus; the germline J gene supplies the remainder. The chain carries TRBV12-3 or TRBV12-4 and TRBJ2-7, with 8 bases fitting TRBD1. This CDR3 spans 15 amino acids. V was pared by 3 bases and J by 3 bases, with 7 bases of the junction left unmatched. CDR3 bases read: TGTGCCAGCAGTTTTCACAGGGGGACTGACTACGAG. This sequence encodes CASSFHRGTDYE. The full CDR3 protein is CASSFHRGTDYEQYF.

This clone was detected many times. The read finishes 3 residues shy of the CDR3 end, and the germline J gene is used to complete it. This rearrangement joins TRBV30 to TRBJ1-4, with D perhaps matching TRBD1 (5 bases). In germline, CDR1 is GTSNPN, CDR2 SVGIG (reference sequence). Trimming left V 3 bases short and J 7 bases short, with 6 bases between. The CDR3 covers 11 residues. The CDR3 region is CAWRQVEKLFF. CDR3 DNA, as far as it was read: TGTGCCTGGAGACAGGTTGAAAAA.

This clone was seen at least ten times. The read terminates 3 residues ahead of where the CDR3 ends, so the germline J gene completes it. The chain couples TRBV2 to TRBJ2-7; possibly TRBD1 for D (5 bases). The CDR3 contains 12 residues. Looked up from germline, CDR1 is SNHLY and CDR2 is FYNNEI. Trimming took 10 bases from V and 2 from J, leaving 12 bases between them. Here the CDR3 reads CATQGLTYEQYF. CDR3 DNA, as far as it was read: TGTGCCACCCAGGGTTTGACCTACGAG.

The sample holds many counts of this clone. From the germline J gene comes the end of the CDR3, since the read stops 3 residues before it. The rearrangement links TRBV18 to TRBJ1-5; D call uncertain. CDR3 length equals 15 residues. Germline lookup yields CDR1 KGHSH and CDR2 LQKENI. V shed 1 base and J shed 3 bases, with 10 bases lying between them. The CDR3 bases that were read are TGTGCCAGCTCACCACGGGCAGGTAACAATCAGCCC. Translating it yields CASSPRAGNNQP. The whole CDR3 sequence is CASSPRAGNNQPQHF.

This clone was counted ten times or more. The read terminates 3 residues ahead of where the CDR3 ends, so the germline J gene completes it. The chain joins TRBV2 to TRBJ1-2; perhaps TRBD1 as D (5 bases). This CDR3 spans 16 amino acids. CDR1 and CDR2 from the germline V gene are SNHLY and FYNNEI. Trimming pared 5 bases from V and 4 bases from J, leaving 20 bases between. The sequenced part of the CDR3 DNA is TGTGCCAGCAGTCGCACCCCAGGGTTGCAGGGCTATGGC. The encoded protein is CASSRTPGLQGYG. The entire CDR3 sequence reads CASSRTPGLQGYGYTF.

This clone was seen more than once but under ten times. The sequence runs out 3 residues before the end of the CDR3; the remainder is reconstructed from the germline J gene. The V call is TRBV18, the J call TRBJ1-1, with D unclear. This CDR3 comprises 15 residues. V was cut by 5 bases and J by 1 base, with 14 bases left in between. Germline loops: CDR1 KGHSH, CDR2 LQKENI. The CDR3: CASSAMDSWNTEAFF. The CDR3 bases that were read are TGTGCCAGCTCAGCAATGGACTCCTGGAACACTGAA.

This clone was detected a few times. The CDR3 end lies 3 residues beyond the end of the read and is filled in from the germline J gene. The chain carries TRBV7-3 and TRBJ1-2, with 7 bases aligning to TRBD1. This CDR3 is 15 amino acids long. Per germline, CDR1 SGHTA and CDR2 FQGTGA. Trimming at V came to 4 bases and at J to 0 bases, leaving 5 bases not matched to a gene. CDR3 DNA, as far as it was read: TGTGCCAGCAGCTCGGGGACAGCTGCTAACTATGGC. It specifies CASSSGTAANYG. The entire CDR3 is CASSSGTAANYGYTF.

This clone was recorded a few times. The sequence runs out 3 residues before the end of the CDR3; the remainder is reconstructed from the germline J gene. The chain employs TRBV11-1 and TRBJ1-1; weak D call: TRBD1 (6 bases). CDR3 length: 14 residues. The V end lost 5 bases, the J end lost 1 base, and 11 bases lay between the germline ends. Germline CDR1 SGHAT, CDR2 FQDESV (reference sequence). The CDR3 loop reads CASSRTARNTEAFF. Partial CDR3 DNA: TGTGCCAGCAGCAGGACAGCGAGGAACACTGAA.

The table lists this clone with many counts. The read terminates 3 residues ahead of where the CDR3 ends, so the germline J gene completes it. V usage is TRBV29-1 and J usage is TRBJ2-3; a possible D gene is TRBD2 (6 bases). Trimming left V 4 bases short and J 4 bases short, with 27 bases between. Germline CDR1 is SQVTM and CDR2 is ANQGSEA. This CDR3 is 18 amino acids long. The covered CDR3 bases are TGCAGCGTTGGCCCCGGGGTGCGAGGCGGGGTCCGCCCAGATACG. It encodes CSVGPGVRGGVRPDT. The full CDR3 protein is CSVGPGVRGGVRPDTQYF.

A note on this clone: The DNA ends 3 residues before the CDR3 does, and the rest of the CDR3 is filled in from the germline J gene. The chain employs TRBV7-2 and TRBJ1-1; TRBD1 might be the D (5 bases). Per germline, CDR1 SGHTA and CDR2 FQGNSA. There are 13 residues in the CDR3. Trimming pared 5 bases from V and 4 bases from J, leaving 11 bases between. The CDR3 sequence is CASSPGQGTEAFF. Incomplete CDR3 DNA: TGTGCCAGCAGCCCCGGACAAGGCACTGAA.

This clone occurred many times. With the read ending 3 residues before the CDR3 end, the germline J gene is used to fill in that end. The chain carries TRBV12-5 and TRBJ1-1; 8 bases are a match to TRBD1. V was pared by 7 bases and J by 1 base, with 14 bases of the junction left unmatched. This CDR3 has 17 amino acids. Germline-derived CDR1 and CDR2 are LGHNT and FRNRAP. The covered CDR3 bases are TGTGCTAGTGCCTTGAGCCTGACAGGGGACCAGAACACTGAA. Its protein product is CASALSLTGDQNTE. The entire CDR3 reads CASALSLTGDQNTEAFF. Full variable domain (remainder filled in from reference TRBV12-5 and TRBJ1-1): DARVTQTPRHKVTEMGQEVTMRCQPILGHNTVFWYRQTMMQGLELLAYFRNRAPLDDSGMPKDRFSAEMPDATLATLKIQPSEPRDSAVYFCASALSLTGDQNTEAFFGQGTRLTVV.

This clone was observed many times. The CDR3 end lies 3 residues beyond the end of the read and is filled in from the germline J gene. The chain recombines TRBV18 with TRBJ2-3; no reliable D call. CDR3 size: 10 residues. The germline CDR1 and CDR2 sequences are KGHSH and LQKENI. The ends were cut back, 8 bases at V and 4 bases at J, with 4 bases in the middle. Partial CDR3 DNA: TGTGCCAGCCAGGCAGATACG. Protein sequence: CASQADT. The entire CDR3 is CASQADTQYF. Full variable domain (rest looked up from reference TRBV18 and TRBJ2-3): NAGVMQNPRHLVRRRGQEARLRCSPMKGHSHVYWYRQLPEEGLKFMVYLQKENIIDESGMPKERFSAEFPKEGPSILRIQQVVRGDSAAYFCASQADTQYFGPGTRLTVL.

This clone was seen repeatedly, ten times or more. Sequencing ends 3 residues short of the CDR3 end; the germline J gene provides the rest. This chain connects TRBV7-2 to TRBJ1-1, with TRBD1 matching over 8 bases. This CDR3 spans 14 amino acids. Germline CDR1 and CDR2: SGHTA and FQGNSA. The J segment lost 4 bases and the V segment lost 10 bases, leaving 11 bases of the junction unmatched. The CDR3 region is CATSTGASGTEAFF. The CDR3 bases that were read are TGTGCCACTTCGACAGGGGCGAGCGGCACTGAA.

This clone was picked up a small number of times. An end of the junction does not agree with germline; a read error may underlie this. Sequencing ends 3 residues short of the CDR3 end; the germline J gene provides the rest. The chain recombines TRBV19 with TRBJ2-3, with TRBD2 as a possible D gene (6 bases). The length of the CDR3 is 13 residues. Per germline, CDR1 LNHDA and CDR2 SQIVND (reference sequence). CDR3 DNA, as far as it was read: TGTGCCGGTAGTATAGGAGGGGTAGATACG. This codes for CAGSIGGVDT. The CDR3 in full is CAGSIGGVDTQYF.

This clone occurred many times. The read halts 3 residues ahead of the CDR3 end, with the missing end drawn from the germline J gene. The J gene is TRBJ2-1, the V gene TRBV20-1, with 14 bases identical to TRBD2. The germline CDR1 and CDR2 sequences are DFQATT and SNEGSKA (reference sequence). The CDR3 extends over 17 amino acids. V gave up 6 bases and J gave up 4 bases; unmatched junction bases: 11. Partial CDR3 DNA: TGCAGTGCAAACCCCGGGACTAGCGGGAGTATTTACAATGAG. Protein product: CSANPGTSGSIYNE. The complete CDR3 protein is CSANPGTSGSIYNEQFF.

This clone was recorded at least ten times. The read comes to an end 3 residues before the CDR3 does, leaving the germline J gene to fill in the end. V is TRBV10-3 and J is TRBJ2-3, with D perhaps TRBD1 (5 bases). The CDR3 extends over 12 amino acids. Trimming left V 6 bases short and J 1 base short, with 5 bases between. Germline CDR1 and CDR2: ENHRY and SYGVKD. CDR3 loop: CAIRQGTDTQYF. The part of the CDR3 DNA that was read is TGTGCCATCAGACAGGGCACAGATACG.

Notes on this clone: The DNA ends 3 residues before the CDR3 does, and the rest of the CDR3 is filled in from the germline J gene. This chain links TRBV6-4 with TRBJ2-1, with D tentatively TRBD2 (5 bases). Germline assignment: CDR1 MRHNA and CDR2 SNTAGT. V was trimmed by 2 bases and J by 9 bases, leaving 14 bases between them. This CDR3 comprises 14 residues. CDR3 in amino acids: CASSDSAIRGEQFF. The CDR3 bases that were read are TGTGCCAGCAGTGACAGTGCGATTCGGGGTGAG.

This clone was picked up many times. The read stops 3 residues short of the end of the CDR3; the missing end is completed from the germline J gene. The chain combines TRBV29-1 with TRBJ2-2; D not resolved. Deletions cut 3 bases from V and 0 bases from J, with 5 bases between. Germline V gene data show CDR1 as SQVTM and CDR2 as ANQGSEA. The length of the CDR3 is 13 residues. The CDR3 here is CSVDSANTGELFF. The CDR3 bases that were read are TGCAGCGTTGACAGCGCGAACACCGGGGAG.

This clone was recorded at least ten times. The observed sequence ends 3 residues before the CDR3 terminus, with the missing tail filled in from the germline J gene. The V call is TRBV6-2 or TRBV6-3, the J call TRBJ2-3; the D gene is possibly TRBD1 (6 bases). Germline V CDR1 and CDR2: MNHEY, SVGEGT. The ends were cut back, 5 bases at V and 4 bases at J, with 22 bases in the middle. The CDR3 contains 17 residues. The CDR3 DNA, read in part, is TGTGCCAGCAGTCGCGCTGGACAGTTAGGCCGTTCAGATACG. This gives the protein CASSRAGQLGRSDT. The CDR3 as a whole reads CASSRAGQLGRSDTQYF.